A selection of T cell receptor beta chains follows, all from one sample in a study of T cells in localized non-small cell lung cancer. Produced via immunoSEQ multiplex PCR; TCRdb's table is partial and in-frame only. The data contain some 90,000 clones, approximately 86% of them singletons. Sequenced material: peripheral blood, taken before any cancer treatment. Every receptor here comes from a man between 40 and 70 years old with stage I squamous cell lung carcinoma. The CDR3 runs from the conserved cysteine through the conserved F or W. A D gene is named only where the DNA matches it firmly. Clone size, where shown, is once, few, many, or a class for clones that have expanded.

d_call: .
j_call: TRBJ1-5
clone_size: once
v_call: TRBV11-2
cdr3_aa: CASSLEENQPQHF
cdr3_nt: TGTGCCAGCAGCTTAGAAGAGAATCAGCCCCAGCATTTT

d_call: .
j_call: TRBJ2-1
clone_size: .
v_call: TRBV20-1
cdr3_aa: CSATTIEQFF
cdr3_nt: TGCAGTGCTACCACGATTGAGCAGTTCTTC

d_call: TRBD1
j_call: TRBJ2-1
clone_size: .
v_call: TRBV7-9
cdr3_aa: CASSLPGTGDNEQFF
cdr3_nt: TGTGCCAGCAGCTTACCCGGGACAGGGGACAATGAGCAGTTCTTC

d_call: .
j_call: TRBJ1-2
clone_size: few
v_call: TRBV5-4
cdr3_aa: CASSLGQRANYGYTF
cdr3_nt: TGTGCCAGCAGCTTGGGACAGCGAGCTAACTATGGCTACACCTTC

d_call: .
j_call: TRBJ2-2
clone_size: .
v_call: TRBV7-2
cdr3_aa: CASSQTGWSNTGELFF
cdr3_nt: TGTGCCAGCAGTCAAACAGGGTGGTCGAACACCGGGGAGCTGTTTTTT

d_call: TRBD1
j_call: TRBJ1-2
clone_size: .
v_call: TRBV6-5
cdr3_aa: CASTRTGSNYGYTF
cdr3_nt: TGTGCCAGCACCAGGACAGGGTCTAACTATGGCTACACCTTC

d_call: .
j_call: TRBJ1-2
clone_size: .
v_call: TRBV30
cdr3_aa: CAWSVKAGGYGYTF
cdr3_nt: TGTGCCTGGAGTGTCAAGGCCGGCGGCTATGGCTACACCTTC

d_call: TRBD1
j_call: TRBJ2-7
clone_size: .
v_call: TRBV15
cdr3_aa: CASGTGPGEQYF
cdr3_nt: TGTGCCTCGGGGACAGGGCCGGGGGAGCAGTACTTC

d_call: .
j_call: TRBJ2-7
clone_size: .
v_call: TRBV5-5
cdr3_aa: CASSFELGPYEQYF
cdr3_nt: TGTGCCAGCAGCTTCGAATTAGGACCGTACGAGCAGTACTTC

d_call: TRBD1
j_call: TRBJ1-2
clone_size: .
v_call: TRBV5-1
cdr3_aa: CASSLLQGADYGYTF
cdr3_nt: TGCGCCAGCAGCTTATTACAGGGGGCCGACTATGGCTACACCTTC

d_call: .
j_call: TRBJ2-1
clone_size: .
v_call: TRBV2
cdr3_aa: CASWGWAGEGEQFF
cdr3_nt: TGTGCCAGCTGGGGGTGGGCAGGGGAAGGTGAGCAGTTCTTC

d_call: .
j_call: TRBJ1-1
clone_size: .
v_call: TRBV11-2
cdr3_aa: CASSRTQAREAFF
cdr3_nt: TGTGCCAGCAGCCGGACACAAGCTAGAGAAGCTTTCTTT

d_call: .
j_call: TRBJ1-5
clone_size: few
v_call: TRBV7-9
cdr3_aa: CASSLVGQPQHF
cdr3_nt: TGTGCCAGCAGCTTAGTGGGGCAGCCCCAGCATTTT

d_call: .
j_call: TRBJ2-3
clone_size: .
v_call: TRBV9
cdr3_aa: CASSGQDTQYF
cdr3_nt: TGTGCCAGCAGCGGTCAAGATACGCAGTATTTT

d_call: .
j_call: TRBJ2-5
clone_size: .
v_call: TRBV18
cdr3_aa: CASSPRRTEETQYF
cdr3_nt: TGTGCCAGCTCACCACGGAGGACAGAAGAGACCCAGTACTTC

d_call: TRBD1
j_call: TRBJ2-5
clone_size: .
v_call: TRBV7-3
cdr3_aa: CASSLDRAMAETQYF
cdr3_nt: TGTGCCAGCAGCCTAGACAGGGCCATGGCGGAGACCCAGTACTTC

d_call: TRBD1
j_call: TRBJ1-3
clone_size: .
v_call: TRBV7-2
cdr3_aa: CASREQGARGNTIYF
cdr3_nt: TGTGCCAGCAGGGAACAGGGGGCGCGTGGAAACACCATATATTTT

d_call: .
j_call: TRBJ1-5
clone_size: .
v_call: TRBV28
cdr3_aa: CASRPSGDLGVQPQHF
cdr3_nt: TGTGCCAGCAGACCCTCGGGGGACCTAGGTGTTCAGCCCCAGCATTTT

d_call: TRBD1
j_call: TRBJ2-7
clone_size: .
v_call: TRBV10-1
cdr3_aa: CASSGGTGTYEQYF
cdr3_nt: TGCGCCAGCAGTGGCGGGACAGGGACCTACGAGCAGTACTTC

d_call: TRBD2
j_call: TRBJ2-5
clone_size: .
v_call: TRBV5-1
cdr3_aa: CATGTSGGAGETQYF
cdr3_nt: TGCGCCACAGGGACTAGCGGGGGGGCCGGGGAGACCCAGTACTTC

d_call: .
j_call: TRBJ1-1
clone_size: .
v_call: TRBV5-8
cdr3_aa: CASSLNQAPNTEAFF
cdr3_nt: TGTGCCAGCAGCTTGAACCAGGCTCCGAACACTGAAGCTTTCTTT

d_call: .
j_call: TRBJ2-2
clone_size: .
v_call: TRBV5-1
cdr3_aa: CASSLDSSVGELFF
cdr3_nt: TGCGCCAGCAGCTTGGACAGCTCCGTCGGGGAGCTGTTTTTT

d_call: .
j_call: TRBJ1-6
clone_size: .
v_call: TRBV14
cdr3_aa: CASSQVRARSPLHF
cdr3_nt: TGTGCCAGCAGCCAAGTACGGGCCCGGTCACCCCTCCACTTT

d_call: TRBD2
j_call: TRBJ2-3
clone_size: .
v_call: TRBV5-6
cdr3_aa: CASSFRAGGSTDTQYF
cdr3_nt: TGTGCCAGCAGCTTCAGGGCGGGGGGCAGCACGGATACGCAGTATTTT

d_call: .
j_call: TRBJ2-3
clone_size: .
v_call: TRBV6-1
cdr3_aa: CATLRWGSRTDTQYF
cdr3_nt: TGTGCCACCCTTCGCTGGGGATCACGCACAGATACGCAGTATTTT

d_call: .
j_call: TRBJ2-5
clone_size: .
v_call: TRBV7-2
cdr3_aa: CASSSNRLSIQETQYF
cdr3_nt: TGTGCCAGCAGCTCGAACAGACTCAGCATACAAGAGACCCAGTACTTC

d_call: TRBD1
j_call: TRBJ2-7
clone_size: .
v_call: TRBV7-2
cdr3_aa: CASSSGTGGGEQYF
cdr3_nt: TGTGCCAGCAGCTCAGGGACAGGGGGCGGCGAGCAGTACTTC

d_call: .
j_call: TRBJ1-1
clone_size: .
v_call: TRBV12-5
cdr3_aa: CASGLGGATFF
cdr3_nt: TGTGCTAGTGGTTTGGGGGGTGCCACTTTCTTT

d_call: .
j_call: TRBJ2-2
clone_size: .
v_call: TRBV4-1
cdr3_aa: CASSQEPPTGSTGELFF
cdr3_nt: TGCGCCAGCAGCCAAGAACCCCCGACAGGATCCACCGGGGAGCTGTTTTTT

d_call: .
j_call: TRBJ1-3
clone_size: .
v_call: TRBV18
cdr3_aa: CASSPQSSGNTIYF
cdr3_nt: TGTGCCAGCTCACCACAGTCCTCTGGAAACACCATATATTTT

d_call: .
j_call: TRBJ1-4
clone_size: .
v_call: TRBV7-2
cdr3_aa: CASSLIVAEKLFF
cdr3_nt: TGTGCCAGCAGCTTAATAGTCGCTGAAAAACTGTTTTTT

d_call: TRBD2
j_call: TRBJ2-5
clone_size: .
v_call: TRBV6-1
cdr3_aa: CASRPPGGEETQYF
cdr3_nt: TGTGCCAGCAGACCACCGGGGGGGGAGGAGACCCAGTACTTC

d_call: .
j_call: TRBJ1-1
clone_size: once
v_call: TRBV7-2
cdr3_aa: CASSKRQAADTEAFF
cdr3_nt: TGTGCCAGCAGCAAGAGACAGGCCGCGGACACTGAAGCTTTCTTT

d_call: .
j_call: TRBJ1-2
clone_size: .
v_call: TRBV7-2
cdr3_aa: CASSLGIPQGRTF
cdr3_nt: TGTGCCAGCAGCTTAGGTATCCCTCAGGGGAGAACCTTC

d_call: .
j_call: TRBJ1-5
clone_size: few
v_call: TRBV6-5
cdr3_aa: CASSLAINQPQHF
cdr3_nt: TGTGCCAGCAGTTTAGCTATCAATCAGCCCCAGCATTTT

d_call: .
j_call: TRBJ1-2
clone_size: few
v_call: TRBV6-1
cdr3_aa: CATEGAADYGYTF
cdr3_nt: TGTGCCACTGAAGGGGCAGCAGACTATGGCTACACCTTC

d_call: TRBD1
j_call: TRBJ2-7
clone_size: .
v_call: TRBV10-2
cdr3_aa: CASSDMGQVASYEQYF
cdr3_nt: TGCGCCAGCAGTGATATGGGACAGGTCGCCTCCTACGAGCAGTACTTC

d_call: .
j_call: TRBJ2-1
clone_size: .
v_call: TRBV2
cdr3_aa: CASSAKPQGFNEQFF
cdr3_nt: TGTGCCAGCAGTGCAAAACCGCAGGGCTTCAATGAGCAGTTCTTC

d_call: .
j_call: TRBJ1-1
clone_size: .
v_call: TRBV6-5
cdr3_aa: CASSYSTKNTEAFF
cdr3_nt: TGTGCCAGCAGTTACTCCACCAAGAACACTGAAGCTTTCTTT

d_call: .
j_call: TRBJ1-1
clone_size: .
v_call: TRBV29-1
cdr3_aa: CSVGSGATEAFF
cdr3_nt: TGCAGCGTTGGGTCAGGGGCCACTGAAGCTTTCTTT

d_call: TRBD1
j_call: TRBJ2-1
clone_size: .
v_call: TRBV2
cdr3_aa: CASRGQGAIDEQFF
cdr3_nt: TGTGCCAGCAGGGGTCAGGGGGCTATCGATGAGCAGTTCTTC

d_call: .
j_call: TRBJ1-5
clone_size: .
v_call: TRBV18
cdr3_aa: CASSPGHLEPQHF
cdr3_nt: TGTGCCAGCTCACCAGGGCATTTAGAGCCCCAGCATTTT

d_call: .
j_call: TRBJ2-3
clone_size: .
v_call: TRBV4-1
cdr3_aa: CASSKGPPSEQGSDTQYF
cdr3_nt: TGCGCCAGCAGCAAGGGGCCTCCTAGCGAGCAAGGGTCAGATACGCAGTATTTT

d_call: .
j_call: TRBJ2-5
clone_size: .
v_call: TRBV2
cdr3_aa: CASRYAETQYF
cdr3_nt: TGTGCCAGCCGATACGCCGAGACCCAGTACTTC

d_call: .
j_call: TRBJ1-2
clone_size: .
v_call: TRBV29-1
cdr3_aa: CSVNGGGGYGYTF
cdr3_nt: TGCAGCGTTAATGGTGGAGGTGGCTATGGCTACACCTTC

d_call: .
j_call: TRBJ1-1
clone_size: .
v_call: TRBV11-1
cdr3_aa: CASSRSGDTEAFF
cdr3_nt: TGTGCCAGCAGCCGCTCGGGAGACACTGAAGCTTTCTTT

d_call: .
j_call: TRBJ1-1
clone_size: once
v_call: TRBV5-6
cdr3_aa: CASSFRRVNTEAFF
cdr3_nt: TGTGCCAGCAGCTTCCGGAGAGTGAACACTGAAGCTTTCTTT

d_call: .
j_call: TRBJ2-3
clone_size: .
v_call: TRBV5-1
cdr3_aa: CASSGAFVYSTDTQYF
cdr3_nt: TGCGCCAGCAGCGGAGCCTTCGTTTATAGCACAGATACGCAGTATTTT

d_call: .
j_call: TRBJ1-6
clone_size: .
v_call: TRBV6-5
cdr3_aa: CASSYRRGSPLHF
cdr3_nt: TGTGCCAGCAGTTACAGGCGGGGTTCACCCCTCCACTTT

d_call: .
j_call: TRBJ1-1
clone_size: .
v_call: TRBV4-2
cdr3_aa: CASSQTGQNTEAFF
cdr3_nt: TGTGCCAGCAGCCAAACTGGACAGAACACTGAAGCTTTCTTT

d_call: .
j_call: TRBJ1-2
clone_size: .
v_call: TRBV18
cdr3_aa: CASSPSRDSPRGFGYTF
cdr3_nt: TGTGCCAGCTCACCCTCCAGGGACTCCCCTCGGGGCTTTGGCTACACCTTC

d_call: .
j_call: TRBJ2-1
clone_size: .
v_call: TRBV4-1
cdr3_aa: CASSPGPLPPPFF
cdr3_nt: TGCGCCAGCAGCCCCGGGCCTTTACCCCCTCCGTTCTTC

d_call: .
j_call: TRBJ1-3
clone_size: .
v_call: TRBV28
cdr3_aa: CASSTGGHGNTIYF
cdr3_nt: TGTGCCAGCAGTACCGGGGGCCATGGAAACACCATATATTTT